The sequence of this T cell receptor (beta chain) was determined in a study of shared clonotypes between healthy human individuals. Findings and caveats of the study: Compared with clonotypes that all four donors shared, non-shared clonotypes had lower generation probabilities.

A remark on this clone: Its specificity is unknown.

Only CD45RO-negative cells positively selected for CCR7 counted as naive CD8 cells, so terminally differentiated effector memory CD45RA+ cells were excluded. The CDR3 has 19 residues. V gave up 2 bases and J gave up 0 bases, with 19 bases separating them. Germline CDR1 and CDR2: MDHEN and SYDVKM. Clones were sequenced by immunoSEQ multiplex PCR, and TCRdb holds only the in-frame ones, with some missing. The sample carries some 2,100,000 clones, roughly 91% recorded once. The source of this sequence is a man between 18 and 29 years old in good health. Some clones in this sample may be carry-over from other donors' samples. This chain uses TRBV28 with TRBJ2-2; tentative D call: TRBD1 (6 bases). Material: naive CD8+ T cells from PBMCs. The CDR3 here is CASSLIGIWGPANTGELFF. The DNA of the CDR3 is TGTGCCAGCAGTTTAATTGGGATATGGGGGCCCGCGAACACCGGGGAGCTGTTTTTT.